This T cell receptor (beta chain) was identified in a study of a mutant IDH1 vaccine in newly diagnosed glioma. Study background: Patients received vaccination from 4-6 weeks after radiotherapy alone, or with temozolomide cycles. Among treated patients, 62.5% were male and around 40% female, and mean age was about 39 years. Earlier therapy was either radiotherapy, temozolomide, or both, and most got both.

This clone was picked up a small number of times. Its antigen is currently unknown. Time point indicated: week 5, during vaccination. What each vaccine dose contained was 300 ug of mutant IDH1 20-mer peptide, accompanied by topical imiquimod. There were new WHO grade 3 or 4 astrocytomas in the donors, and these were IDH1-mutant and ATRX-lost. Clones were sequenced by immunoSEQ multiplex PCR, and TCRdb holds only the in-frame ones, with some missing. This table has approximately 26,000 clones, around 92% appearing once. V dropped 5 bases and J dropped 5; count of bases not matched to a gene: 5. Germline CDR1 SGHVS, CDR2 FQNEAQ. The CDR3 is made up of 14 amino acids.

This chain connects TRBV7-8 to TRBJ1-3; 8 nucleotides match TRBD1. This clonotype was obtained from a man aged 18-30 years with glioma. Material: PBMCs, obtained from a glioma patient whose treatment included an IDH1 peptide vaccine. The CDR3 bases are TGTGCCAGCAGCCCCCCAGGGGGCAGAAACACCATATATTTT. It specifies CASSPPGGRNTIYF. Looking up the rest from reference TRBV7-8 and TRBJ1-3 gives the full variable domain: GAGVSQSPRYKVAKRGQDVALRCDPISGHVSLFWYQQALGQGPEFLTYFQNEAQLDKSGLPSDRFFAERPEGSVSTLKIQRTQQEDSAVYLCASSPPGGRNTIYFGEGSWLTVV.